This passage covers 4 T cell receptor beta chains from one sample sequenced in a study of cytomegalovirus exposure and HLA in healthy donors. The PCR contained 60 Vbeta and 13 Jbeta primers. Libraries were prepared by immunoSEQ multiplex PCR; TCRdb keeps only in-frame clonotypes and omits some of them. The sample includes about 190,000 clones, around 83% of them seen just once. The material sequenced was PBMCs. The receptor source for this set is a man in his forties in good health and CMV-seropositive.

This sequence joins TRBV11-3 and TRBJ2-2; tentatively, D is TRBD1 (6 bases). Germline-derived CDR1 and CDR2 are SGHNT and YENEEA. The CDR3 consists of 17 residues. Trimming took off 5 bases at V and 7 bases at J, with 23 bases between the two ends. The chain's CDR3 is CASSPQGKQGIIGELFF. The CDR3 DNA follows: TGTGCCAGCAGCCCCCAAGGGAAGCAGGGGATCATCGGGGAGCTGTTTTTT.

This clone was counted between two and nine times. The J gene is TRBJ2-5, the V gene TRBV11-3, with D perhaps TRBD1 (6 bases). Per the germline V gene, CDR1 is SGHNT and CDR2 is YENEEA. The CDR3 runs to 13 residues. V was trimmed by 5 bases and J by 2 bases, leaving 9 bases between them. In DNA form, the CDR3 reads TGTGCCAGCAGCACGGACAGTCAAGAGACCCAGTACTTC. Translating it yields CASSTDSQETQYF.

The chain joins TRBV7-6 to TRBJ2-2; 10 nucleotides agree with TRBD2. The junction had 8 bases not matched to a gene; V was cut back by 5 bases and J by 5 bases. The germline gives CDR1 SGHVS, CDR2 FNYEAQ. The CDR3 is 16 amino acids. Here the CDR3 reads CASSPRVAGGTGELFF. CDR3 nucleotide sequence: TGTGCCAGCAGCCCCCGGGTAGCGGGAGGTACCGGGGAGCTGTTTTTT.

The rearrangement links TRBV6-6 to TRBJ2-7, with D perhaps matching TRBD2 (6 bases). Germline CDR1 MNHNY, CDR2 SVGAGI (reference sequence). The CDR3 sequence is 15 residues long. Trimming removed 0 bases at V and 2 bases at J, with 11 bases between. The CDR3 DNA is TGTGCCAGCAGTTACTCGTGGGAGGTTACCTACGAGCAGTACTTC. Protein sequence: CASSYSWEVTYEQYF.